This T cell receptor (beta chain) was sequenced in a study of T cell responses to AZD1222 COVID-19 vaccine. For the study at large: Second-dose timings of about 4 or about 12 weeks were pooled. Findings of the study overall: Among spike-specific TCRs, nearly half reportedly target unmutated variant regions.

As for this clone: The target antigen is unknown.

The method was immunoSEQ multiplex PCR; TCRdb's version includes in-frame clones alone and lacks a portion of them. This table has about 160,000 clones, roughly nine tenths appearing once. This CDR3 spans 15 amino acids. Trimming at V came to 2 bases and at J to 4 bases, leaving 6 bases not matched to a gene. Germline V lookup: CDR1 SGDLS, CDR2 YYNGEE. The origin of this receptor is an adult in good health. The source was peripheral blood, collected on day 0 of AZD1222 vaccination. The rearrangement links TRBV9 to TRBJ2-3; the match to TRBD2 covers 8 bases. The CDR3 DNA sequence: TGTGCCAGCAGCGTGTCGGGGGGGCCCGCAGATACGCAGTATTTT. It specifies CASSVSGGPADTQYF.